This T cell receptor beta chain originates from a study of shared clonotypes between healthy human individuals (dated by TCRdb to about 2020). For context, the study as a whole: A few men and a couple of women, aged 18 to 49 years, made up the cohort. To increase sequencing depth and limit assay-specific biases, different laboratories used diverse techniques to prepare libraries and sequence TCR repertoires. Leukapheresis yielded between about 0.85 and 10 billion PBMCs per donor. For each donor, three plates each were used for CD4 naive and CD4 memory, two plates were used for CD8 naive, and one plate was used for CD8 memory. To estimate repertoire size and how much clonotype sharing occurs between individuals, the study deeply sequenced the blood TCR repertoires of about five healthy adults.

This clone was seen a single time. No antigen is known for it. No clone much larger than this one lies a single base away; base qualities are absent. From its cysteine to its phenylalanine, the CDR3 spans 15 amino acids. Only the CDR3 part of the read is kept: 45 bases, read in frame from the first base. The V end loses 3 bases and the J end loses 3 bases, and a stretch of 12 bases separates them. The germline V gene encodes CDR1 SGHRS and CDR2 YFSETQ. TCR CDR3 regions were amplified from genomic DNA by multiplex PCR using the deep immunoSEQ assay. Extracted genomic DNA from each cell subset was spread evenly across all wells of several immunoSEQ 96-well plates, with each plate serving as a replicate. Each replicate PCR for sorted subsets received about 200 ng genomic DNA, equal to some 32,000 T cell genomes. Purified libraries were measured with a Qubit 3.0 fluorometer, size-checked on a Bioanalyzer 2100, and measured again with the KAPA Library Quantification kit. Every immunoSEQ 96-well plate was sequenced on a dedicated single-read 150-cycle Illumina NextSeq 550 flow cell. The original pipeline was this. Because the immunoSEQ output included only junctional sequences and no quality scores, the filtering could not be the same as the filtering used for full-length reads. To assign V/J genes and CDR3, sequences were annotated against IMGT germline references using PyIR, a Python wrapper for IgBLAST v1.9. Reads with weak V/J assignments (E-value above 1e-6), missing CDR3, stop codons, out-of-frame junctions, or ambiguous translated residues were removed. V3J clonotypes were defined as sequences sharing an identical inferred V gene, J gene, and CDR3 amino acid sequence. The percentage overlap between two repertoires was calculated by dividing the number of shared unique clonotypes by the size of the smaller repertoire. RTK rarefaction, the Chao1 estimator, and Recon v2.1 estimates of unobserved clonotypes were used to assess repertoire richness. Generation probabilities for all TCRbeta clonotypes obtained by the gDNA method from a handful of donors were computed using OLGA. This immuneACCESS table, as held by TCRdb, lists in-frame sequences with V and J called but not all clones. Of the missing ones, under half trace to an unresolved V gene in checked studies; the others have no known cause. V and J calls and clone size are copied from that table; D and trimming were computed from the DNA. This sample has 2,500,000 or so clones in its table, and less than 95% of those were observed once. The ten most abundant clones make up about 0.36% of the sample.

Healthy HIV-negative adults with no recently reported acute infections or vaccinations were included as donors. All donors were Caucasian adults living in Nashville, Tennessee, USA. CD4+ T cells were enriched through magnetic negative selection, after which naive cells were positively selected on CD45RA and the remaining negative fraction served as the memory subset. Blood was obtained by leukapheresis, after which PBMCs were separated by Ficoll-Histopaque density gradient centrifugation and cryopreserved in liquid nitrogen vapor phase. Analytical flow cytometry was used to check the purity and quantity of each magnetically sorted T cell population. Each sorted fraction had its genomic DNA isolated and then quantified by UV absorbance on a Nanodrop 2000c. Broader findings and caveats from the paper: When a few donors were compared, the shared fraction of clonotypes was 5% to 6.5% for naive CD4, around 4% for naive CD8, roughly 2.5% for memory CD4, and roughly 0.43% for memory CD8. Compared with non-shared clonotypes, the clonotypes found in all four sorted-subset donors had higher generation probabilities. Pairwise subsampling led to the expectation that sequencing depth would affect the degree of clonotype sharing among donors. Rarefaction of sorted-subset datasets indicated incomplete sequencing despite the large sequencing depth. Naive subsets generally had larger estimated clonotype richness than memory subsets did. Sampling was restricted to blood, and TCR repertoires in tissue are likely to differ from TCR repertoires in blood. Because the study included a small number of donors, the genetic and exposure-history diversity represented was limited.

The sample taken for sequencing was naive CD4+ T cells from PBMCs. According to the study, the label for this sample's cell subset or site signals: CD45RA+ positively selected. This receptor was obtained from a man between 18 and 35 years old in good health. Some clones in this sample may be carry-over from other donors' samples. The V and J genes are TRBV5-1 and TRBJ2-2; a weak D assignment points to TRBD1 (7 bases agree). The DNA is TGCGCCAGCAGCTCCCAGGGGGGCGACACCGGGGAGCTGTTTTTT. It is translated as CASSSQGGDTGELFF.